This entry describes one T cell receptor beta chain. The CDR3 consists of 15 residues. Trimming removed 4 bases from V and 5 bases from J, with 18 bases in between. Germline V gene sequence: CDR1 SGHKS, CDR2 YYEKEE (reference sequence). The method was immunoSEQ multiplex PCR; TCRdb's version includes in-frame clones alone and lacks a portion of them. The profile shows a few hundred thousand clones, 88% of them singletons. These data come from a study of blood T cell repertoires in COVID-19. This receptor was taken from a man between 60 and 75 years old who had recovered from COVID-19. V gene TRBV5-5 combines with J gene TRBJ1-2; unclear D gene. The sample consisted of peripheral blood. CDR3 sequence reads: CASSPNGREAYGYTF. The CDR3 DNA is TGTGCCAGCAGCCCCAACGGGAGGGAGGCGTATGGCTACACCTTC.